This TCR beta chain was documented in a study of T-cell reconstitution after alpha-beta-depleted transplantation in children. Study results and caveats: At around two months after transplant, the alpha-beta T cells were reportedly derived from several hundred expanded clones that came from non-depleted graft cells.

Molecular barcoding with unique molecular identifiers was used for the TCRbeta library. TCRdb re-derived calls from the PCR reads in MiXCR, one entry per CDR3 protein. The sample yields about 98,000 distinct CDR3 sequences, approximately 8% seen once. A note on this clonotype: The antigen is undetermined.

The sample consisted of PBMCs, taken before TCRalphabeta/CD19-depleted stem cell transplant. The receptor was derived from a boy aged 2 to 9 with acute lymphoblastic leukemia, due to receive a stem cell transplant.

DNA for the CDR3: TGTGCCAGCAGCCCTCTCGGGAGTGCCGATGACACTGAAGCTTTCTTT. Its translation is CASSPLGSADDTEAFF. The gene calls are TRBV28 and TRBJ1-1; D not certain. Germline CDR1 reads MDHEN; CDR2 reads SYDVKM. The CDR3 has 16 residues. V dropped 6 bases and J dropped 3 bases, with 20 bases sitting between them.